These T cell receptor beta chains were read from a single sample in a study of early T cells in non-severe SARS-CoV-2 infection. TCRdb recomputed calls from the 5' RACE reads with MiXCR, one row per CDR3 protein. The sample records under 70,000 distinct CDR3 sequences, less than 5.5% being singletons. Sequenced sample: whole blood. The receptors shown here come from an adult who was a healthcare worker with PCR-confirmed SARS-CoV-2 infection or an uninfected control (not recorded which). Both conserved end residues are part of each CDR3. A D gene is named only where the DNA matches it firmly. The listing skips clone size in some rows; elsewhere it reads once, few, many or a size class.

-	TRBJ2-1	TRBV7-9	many	CASSLESGGDPLNEQFF	TGTGCCAGCAGCTTAGAATCCGGCGGAGACCCCCTTAATGAGCAGTTCTTC
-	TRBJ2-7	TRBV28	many	CASSFLDSGAYEQYF	TGTGCCAGCAGTTTCCTAGACTCTGGCGCCTACGAGCAGTACTTC
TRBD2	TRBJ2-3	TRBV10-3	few	CAISLVAASGFTDTQYF	TGTGCCATCAGCCTGGTAGCAGCTAGCGGTTTCACAGATACGCAGTATTTT
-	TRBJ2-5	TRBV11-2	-	CASSPERAARAQYF	TGTGCCAGCAGCCCAGAGAGGGCGGCCCGGGCCCAGTACTTC
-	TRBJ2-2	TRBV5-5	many	CASSLRFGELFF	TGTGCCAGCAGCCTAAGGTTCGGGGAGCTGTTTTTT
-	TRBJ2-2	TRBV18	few	CASSPDRNTGELFF	TGTGCCAGCTCGCCAGACAGGAACACCGGGGAGCTGTTTTTT
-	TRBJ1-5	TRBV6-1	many	CASSGFQPQHF	TGTGCCAGCAGTGGGTTTCAGCCCCAGCATTTT
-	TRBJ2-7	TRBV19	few	CASSNRETGYEQYF	TGTGCCAGTAGTAACCGGGAGACGGGGTACGAGCAGTACTTC
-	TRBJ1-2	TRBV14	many	CASSKPDYGYTF	TGTGCCAGCAGCAAACCAGACTATGGCTACACCTTC
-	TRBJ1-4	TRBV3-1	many	CASSHVGQGEKLFF	TGTGCCAGCAGCCATGTGGGACAAGGTGAAAAACTGTTTTTT
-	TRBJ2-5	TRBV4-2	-	CVSSQDLDRQYF	TGTGTCAGCAGCCAAGACTTGGACCGCCAGTACTTC
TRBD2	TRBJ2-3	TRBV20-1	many	CSASAGTSDNTDTQYF	TGCAGTGCTAGCGCCGGGACTAGCGATAATACAGATACGCAGTATTTT
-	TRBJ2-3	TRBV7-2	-	CASSGAPGGITDTQYF	TGTGCCAGCAGTGGGGCGCCGGGCGGGATCACAGATACGCAGTATTTT
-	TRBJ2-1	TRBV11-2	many	CASSPRGDTNEQFF	TGTGCCAGCAGCCCGCGGGGCGACACTAATGAGCAGTTCTTC
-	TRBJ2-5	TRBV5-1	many	CASSFVNPGRMQETQYF	TGCGCCAGCAGCTTCGTCAACCCGGGACGGATGCAAGAGACCCAGTACTTC
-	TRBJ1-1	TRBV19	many	CASSIWNTNTEAFF	TGTGCCAGTAGTATATGGAATACGAACACTGAAGCTTTCTTT
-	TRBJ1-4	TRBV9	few	CASSARAQNEKLFF	TGTGCCAGCAGCGCTAGGGCGCAGAATGAAAAACTGTTTTTT
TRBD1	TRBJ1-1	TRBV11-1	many	CASSPGPGQGDTEAFF	TGTGCCAGCAGCCCCGGCCCGGGACAGGGGGACACTGAAGCTTTCTTT
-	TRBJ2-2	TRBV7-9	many	CASSLSLNTGELFF	TGTGCCAGCAGCTTATCACTGAACACCGGGGAGCTGTTTTTT